This passage covers 4 T cell receptor beta chains from one sample sequenced in a study of blood T cell repertoires in COVID-19. Using immunoSEQ multiplex PCR, the repertoire was profiled, and TCRdb retains in-frame clones only, with some absent. Of about 210,000 clones listed, approximately 80% are singletons. The sample taken for sequencing was PBMCs or T cells enriched from blood (not recorded which). These receptors were obtained from a young man with acute COVID-19.

This chain links TRBV6-2 or TRBV6-3 with TRBJ1-2; 10 bases align to TRBD1. Looked up from germline, CDR1 is MNHEY and CDR2 is SVGEGT. The CDR3 is 16 amino acids. Losses at the gene ends were 0 bases for V and 2 bases for J; bases not matched to a gene: 3. CDR3 nucleotide sequence: TGTGCCAGCAGTTACTCTGGGACAGGGGTAAACTATGGCTACACCTTC. Its translation is CASSYSGTGVNYGYTF.

The chain has TRBV13 and TRBJ1-2; D unresolved. V shed 8 bases and J shed 4 bases, with 14 bases lying between them. There are 13 residues in the CDR3. Germline V gene sequence: CDR1 PRHDT, CDR2 FYEKMQ (reference sequence). The CDR3 protein is CASEKRGVYGYTF. The CDR3 region has the DNA TGTGCCAGCGAAAAAAGAGGTGTCTATGGCTACACCTTC. Variable domain in full (rest from reference TRBV13 and TRBJ1-2): AAGVIQSPRHLIKEKRETATLKCYPIPRHDTVYWYQQGPGQDPQFLISFYEKMQSDKGSIPDRFSAQQFSDYHSELNMSSLELGDSALYFCASEKRGVYGYTFGSGTRLTVV.

The V gene is TRBV5-4, the J gene TRBJ2-1, with TRBD2 matching 9 bases. Unmatched junction bases numbered 8, after V lost 2 bases and J lost 8 bases. Per germline, CDR1 SGHNT and CDR2 YYREEE (reference sequence). The CDR3 has 15 residues. In DNA, the CDR3 is TGTGCCAGCAGCTTCGGCGGGGGGGCCCAAGATGAGCAGTTCTTC. Translation gives CASSFGGGAQDEQFF.

V is TRBV19 and J is TRBJ2-1; 8 nucleotides line up with TRBD2. V shed 6 bases, J shed 4 bases, and the junction held 8 bases outside the gene matches. The CDR3 has 15 amino acids. CDR1 is LNHDA and CDR2 is SQIVND in the germline V gene (reference sequence). CDR3 DNA sequence: TGTGCCAGTAGCGACGGGGGGGCCTTATACAATGAGCAGTTCTTC. This gives the protein CASSDGGALYNEQFF.